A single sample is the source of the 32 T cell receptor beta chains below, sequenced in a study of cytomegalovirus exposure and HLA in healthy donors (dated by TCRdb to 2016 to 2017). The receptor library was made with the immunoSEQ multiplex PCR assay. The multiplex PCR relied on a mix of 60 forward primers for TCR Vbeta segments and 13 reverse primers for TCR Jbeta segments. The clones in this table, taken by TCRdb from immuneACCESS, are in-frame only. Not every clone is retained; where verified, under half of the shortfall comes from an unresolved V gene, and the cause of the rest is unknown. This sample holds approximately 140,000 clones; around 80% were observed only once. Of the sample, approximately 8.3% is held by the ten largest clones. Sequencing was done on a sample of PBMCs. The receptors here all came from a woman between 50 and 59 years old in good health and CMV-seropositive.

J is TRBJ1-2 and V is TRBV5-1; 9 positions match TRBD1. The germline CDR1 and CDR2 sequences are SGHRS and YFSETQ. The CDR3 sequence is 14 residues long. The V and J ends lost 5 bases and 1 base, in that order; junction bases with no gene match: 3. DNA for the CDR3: TGCGCCAGCAGTCCGGGACAGGGTAACTATGGCTACACCTTC. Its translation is CASSPGQGNYGYTF. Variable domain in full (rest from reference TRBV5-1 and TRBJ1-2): KAGVTQTPRYLIKTRGQQVTLSCSPISGHRSVSWYQQTPGQGLQFLFEYFSETQRNKGNFPGRFSGRQFSNSRSEMNVSTLELGDSALYLCASSPGQGNYGYTFGSGTRLTVV.

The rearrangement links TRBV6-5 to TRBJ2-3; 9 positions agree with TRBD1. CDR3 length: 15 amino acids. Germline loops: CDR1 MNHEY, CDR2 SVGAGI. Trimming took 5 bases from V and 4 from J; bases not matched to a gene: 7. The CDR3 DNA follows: TGTGCCAGCAGTCGGGACAGGGTGGGGGCAGATACGCAGTATTTT. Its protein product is CASSRDRVGADTQYF.

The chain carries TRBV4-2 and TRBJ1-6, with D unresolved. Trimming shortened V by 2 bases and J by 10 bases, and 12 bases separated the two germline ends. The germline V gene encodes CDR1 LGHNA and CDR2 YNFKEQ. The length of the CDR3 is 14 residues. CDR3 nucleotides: TGTGCCAGCAGCCAAAGGCTTGGCGGGTCACCCCTCCACTTT. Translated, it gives CASSQRLGGSPLHF.

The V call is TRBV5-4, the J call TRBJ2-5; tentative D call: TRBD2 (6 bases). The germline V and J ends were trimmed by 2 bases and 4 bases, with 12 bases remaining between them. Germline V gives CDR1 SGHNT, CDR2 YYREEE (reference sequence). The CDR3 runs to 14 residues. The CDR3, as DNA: TGTGCCAGCAGCTTTGGACGGGGAGGAGAGACCCAGTACTTC. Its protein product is CASSFGRGGETQYF.

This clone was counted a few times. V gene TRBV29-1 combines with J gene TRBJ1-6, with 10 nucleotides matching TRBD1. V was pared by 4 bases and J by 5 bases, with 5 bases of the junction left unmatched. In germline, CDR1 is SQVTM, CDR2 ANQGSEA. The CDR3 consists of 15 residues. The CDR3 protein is CSVGFGTGDNSPLHF. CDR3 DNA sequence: TGCAGCGTTGGTTTCGGGACAGGGGATAATTCACCCCTCCACTTT.

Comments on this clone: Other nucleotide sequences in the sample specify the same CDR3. The chain's CDR3 is CASSVRTGTEAFF. The CDR3 coding sequence is TGTGCCAGCAGCGTCCGGACAGGTACTGAAGCTTTCTTT. This chain connects TRBV9 to TRBJ1-1, with 7 bases matching TRBD1. J gave up 5 bases and V 2 bases, and 3 bases lay outside the gene matches. This CDR3 comprises 13 residues. CDR1 and CDR2 (germline): SGDLS, YYNGEE.

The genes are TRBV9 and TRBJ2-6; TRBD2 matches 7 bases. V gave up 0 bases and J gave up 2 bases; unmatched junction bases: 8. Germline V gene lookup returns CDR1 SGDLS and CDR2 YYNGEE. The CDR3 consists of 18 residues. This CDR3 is CASSVAKRGGAGANVLTF. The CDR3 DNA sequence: TGTGCCAGCAGCGTAGCCAAGCGGGGTGGGGCTGGGGCCAACGTCCTGACTTTC.

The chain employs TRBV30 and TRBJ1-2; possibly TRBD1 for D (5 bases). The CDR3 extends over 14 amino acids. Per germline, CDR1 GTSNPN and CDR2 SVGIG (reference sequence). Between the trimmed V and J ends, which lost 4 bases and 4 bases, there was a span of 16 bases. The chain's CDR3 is CAWTIGRGSYGYTF. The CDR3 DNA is TGTGCCTGGACTATAGGAAGGGGCAGCTATGGCTACACCTTC.

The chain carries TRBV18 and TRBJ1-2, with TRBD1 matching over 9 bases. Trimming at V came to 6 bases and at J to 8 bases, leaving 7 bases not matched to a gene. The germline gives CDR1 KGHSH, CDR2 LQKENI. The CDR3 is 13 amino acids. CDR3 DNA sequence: TGTGCCAGCTCTCCGGGACAGGGCGGCGGCTACACCTTC. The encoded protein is CASSPGQGGGYTF.

CDR3 nucleotides: TGTGCCAGCAGCGCCAGGAGGGGCTACACCTTC. This sequence encodes CASSARRGYTF. This chain links TRBV28 with TRBJ1-2; D gene ambiguous. CDR1 and CDR2 from the germline V gene are MDHEN and SYDVKM. This CDR3 region has 11 residues. Between the trimmed V and J ends, which lost 6 bases and 8 bases, there was a span of 10 bases.

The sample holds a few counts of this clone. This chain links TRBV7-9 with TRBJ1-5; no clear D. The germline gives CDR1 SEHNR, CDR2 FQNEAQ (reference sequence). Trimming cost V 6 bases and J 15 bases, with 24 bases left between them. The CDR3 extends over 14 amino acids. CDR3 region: CASSPGVSSPHRHF. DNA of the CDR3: TGTGCCAGCAGTCCGGGAGTCAGCTCCCCCCACAGGCATTTT.

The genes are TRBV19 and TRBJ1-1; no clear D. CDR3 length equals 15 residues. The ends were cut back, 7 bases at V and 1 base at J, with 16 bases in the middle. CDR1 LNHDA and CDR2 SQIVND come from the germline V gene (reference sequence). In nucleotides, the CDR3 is TGTGCCAGTACCCTAGGGAGGCGGTCGAACACTGAAGCTTTCTTT. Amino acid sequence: CASTLGRRSNTEAFF. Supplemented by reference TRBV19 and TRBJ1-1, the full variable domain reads DGGITQSPKYLFRKEGQNVTLSCEQNLNHDAMYWYRQDPGQGLRLIYYSQIVNDFQKGDIAEGYSVSREKKESFPLTVTSAQKNPTAFYLCASTLGRRSNTEAFFGQGTRLTVV.

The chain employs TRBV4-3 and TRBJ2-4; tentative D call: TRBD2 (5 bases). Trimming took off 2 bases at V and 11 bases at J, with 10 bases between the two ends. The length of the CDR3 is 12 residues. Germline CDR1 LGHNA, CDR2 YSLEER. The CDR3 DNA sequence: TGCGCCAGCAGCCAAAACGGGGATCTTCAGTACTTC. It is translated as CASSQNGDLQYF.

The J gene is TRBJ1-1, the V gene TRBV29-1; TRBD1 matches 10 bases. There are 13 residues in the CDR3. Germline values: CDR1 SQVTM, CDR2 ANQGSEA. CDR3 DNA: TGCAGTGGATCCGGGACAGGGGACACTGAAGCTTTCTTT. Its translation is CSGSGTGDTEAFF.

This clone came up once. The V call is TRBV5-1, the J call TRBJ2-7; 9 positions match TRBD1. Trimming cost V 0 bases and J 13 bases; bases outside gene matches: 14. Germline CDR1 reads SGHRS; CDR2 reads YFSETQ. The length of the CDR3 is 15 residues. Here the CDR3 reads CASSLDVDRGSRFYF. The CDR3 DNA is TGCGCCAGCAGCTTGGACGTGGACAGGGGTTCAAGGTTCTACTTC.

For the CDR3, the DNA is TGTGCCAGCAGCCAAGAAGTGACGGCGGGGGGGGGCAATGAGCAGTTCTTC. It yields the protein CASSQEVTAGGGNEQFF. This chain connects TRBV4-2 to TRBJ2-1; TRBD2 aligns across 9 bases. The CDR3 is made up of 17 amino acids. Germline V lookup: CDR1 LGHNA, CDR2 YNFKEQ. After removal of 0 bases from V and 6 bases from J, the junction contained 9 bases not matched to a gene.

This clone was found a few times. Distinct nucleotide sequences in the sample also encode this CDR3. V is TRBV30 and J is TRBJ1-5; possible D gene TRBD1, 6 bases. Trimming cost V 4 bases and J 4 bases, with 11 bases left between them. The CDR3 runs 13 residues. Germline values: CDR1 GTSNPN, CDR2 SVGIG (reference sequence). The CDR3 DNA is TGTGCCTGGACCGGGACACCGAATCAGCCCCAGCATTTT. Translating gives CAWTGTPNQPQHF.

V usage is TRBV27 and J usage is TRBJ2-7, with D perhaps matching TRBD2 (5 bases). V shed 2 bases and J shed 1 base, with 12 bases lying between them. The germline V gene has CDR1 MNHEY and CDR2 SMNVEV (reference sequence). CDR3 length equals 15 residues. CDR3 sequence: CASSLSTSGSYEQYF. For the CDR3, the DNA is TGTGCCAGCAGTTTAAGCACTAGTGGTTCCTACGAGCAGTACTTC.

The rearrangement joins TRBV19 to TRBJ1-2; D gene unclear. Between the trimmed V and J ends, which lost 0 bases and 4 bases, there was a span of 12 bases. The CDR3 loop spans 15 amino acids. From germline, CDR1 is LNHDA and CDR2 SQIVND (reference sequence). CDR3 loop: CASSIEGTLAYGYTF. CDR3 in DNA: TGTGCCAGTAGTATAGAGGGCACCCTGGCCTATGGCTACACCTTC.

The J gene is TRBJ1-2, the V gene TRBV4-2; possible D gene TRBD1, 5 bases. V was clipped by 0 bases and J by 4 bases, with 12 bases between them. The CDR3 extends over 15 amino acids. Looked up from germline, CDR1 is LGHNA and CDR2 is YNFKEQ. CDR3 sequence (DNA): TGTGCCAGCAGCCAAGAGAATGCAGGGCCCTATGGCTACACCTTC. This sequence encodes CASSQENAGPYGYTF.

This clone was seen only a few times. The CDR3 DNA is TGTGCCAGCAGCTTAGGCGGGGGGGGAGGGGGAGACACTGAAGCTTTCTTT. It is translated as CASSLGGGGGGDTEAFF. The gene calls are TRBV7-2 and TRBJ1-1, with D maybe TRBD1 (6 bases). V was pared by 1 base and J by 3 bases, with 18 bases between. The germline CDR1 and CDR2 sequences are SGHTA and FQGNSA. The CDR3 extends over 17 amino acids.

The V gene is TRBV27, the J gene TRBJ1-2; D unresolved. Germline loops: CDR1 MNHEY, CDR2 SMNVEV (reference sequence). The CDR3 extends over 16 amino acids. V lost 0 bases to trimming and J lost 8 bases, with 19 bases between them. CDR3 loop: CASSLSLDGLGGGYTF. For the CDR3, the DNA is TGTGCCAGCAGTTTATCCCTCGACGGCCTGGGAGGAGGCTACACCTTC.

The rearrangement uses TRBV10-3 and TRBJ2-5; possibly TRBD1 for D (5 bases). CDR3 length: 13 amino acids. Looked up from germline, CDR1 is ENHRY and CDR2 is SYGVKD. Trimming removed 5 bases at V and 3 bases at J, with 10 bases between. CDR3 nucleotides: TGTGCCATCAGTCAAGACAGAGAAGAGACCCAGTACTTC. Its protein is CAISQDREETQYF.

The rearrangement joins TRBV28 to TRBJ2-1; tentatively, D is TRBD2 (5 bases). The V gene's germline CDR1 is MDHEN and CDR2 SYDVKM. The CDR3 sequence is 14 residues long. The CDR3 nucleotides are TGTGGGACGGGTAGCGCATTCTCCTACAATGAGCAGTTCTTC. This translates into CGTGSAFSYNEQFF.

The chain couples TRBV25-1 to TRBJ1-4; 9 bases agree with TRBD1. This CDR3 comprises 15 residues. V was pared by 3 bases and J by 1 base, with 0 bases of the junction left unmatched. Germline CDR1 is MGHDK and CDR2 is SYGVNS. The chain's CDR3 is CASSETGGTNEKLFF. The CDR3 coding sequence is TGTGCCAGCAGTGAGACAGGGGGAACTAATGAAAAACTGTTTTTT.

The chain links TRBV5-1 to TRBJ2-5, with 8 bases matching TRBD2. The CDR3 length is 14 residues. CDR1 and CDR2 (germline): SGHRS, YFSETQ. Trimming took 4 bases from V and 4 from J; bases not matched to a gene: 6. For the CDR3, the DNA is TGCGCCAGCAGCCCCGGGGGGGGAGGAGAGACCCAGTACTTC. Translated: CASSPGGGGETQYF. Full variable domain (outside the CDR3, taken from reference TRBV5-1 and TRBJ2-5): KAGVTQTPRYLIKTRGQQVTLSCSPISGHRSVSWYQQTPGQGLQFLFEYFSETQRNKGNFPGRFSGRQFSNSRSEMNVSTLELGDSALYLCASSPGGGGETQYFGPGTRLLVL.

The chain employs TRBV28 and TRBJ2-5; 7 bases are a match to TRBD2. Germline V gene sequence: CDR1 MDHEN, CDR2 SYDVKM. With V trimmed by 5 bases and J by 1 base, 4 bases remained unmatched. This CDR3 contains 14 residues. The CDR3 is CASSGGLTQETQYF. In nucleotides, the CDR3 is TGTGCCAGCAGTGGGGGACTAACCCAAGAGACCCAGTACTTC. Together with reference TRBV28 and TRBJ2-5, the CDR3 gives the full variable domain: DVKVTQSSRYLVKRTGEKVFLECVQDMDHENMFWYRQDPGLGLRLIYFSYDVKMKEKGDIPEGYSVSREKKERFSLILESASTNQTSMYLCASSGGLTQETQYFGPGTRLLVL.

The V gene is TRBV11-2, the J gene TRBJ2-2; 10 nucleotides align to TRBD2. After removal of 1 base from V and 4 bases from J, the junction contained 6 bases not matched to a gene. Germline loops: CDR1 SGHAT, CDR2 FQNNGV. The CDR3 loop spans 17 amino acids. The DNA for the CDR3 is TGTGCCAGCAGCTTAGGGCTAGCGGGGGCCCCCACCGGGGAGCTGTTTTTT. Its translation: CASSLGLAGAPTGELFF.

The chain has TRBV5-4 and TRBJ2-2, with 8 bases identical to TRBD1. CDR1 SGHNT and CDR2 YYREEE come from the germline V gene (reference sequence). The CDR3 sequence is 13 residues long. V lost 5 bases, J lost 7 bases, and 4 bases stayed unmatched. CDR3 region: CASSQGAGGELFF. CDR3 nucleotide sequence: TGTGCCAGCAGTCAGGGGGCCGGCGGGGAGCTGTTTTTT.

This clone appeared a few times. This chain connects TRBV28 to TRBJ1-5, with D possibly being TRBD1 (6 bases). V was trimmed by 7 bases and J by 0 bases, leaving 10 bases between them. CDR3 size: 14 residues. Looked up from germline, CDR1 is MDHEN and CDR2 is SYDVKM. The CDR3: CASIRQDSNQPQHF. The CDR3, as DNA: TGTGCCAGCATTCGACAGGATAGCAATCAGCCCCAGCATTTT.

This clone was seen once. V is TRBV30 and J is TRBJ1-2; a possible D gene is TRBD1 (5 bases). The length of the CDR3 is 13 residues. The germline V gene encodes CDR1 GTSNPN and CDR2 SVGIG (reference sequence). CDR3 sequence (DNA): TGTGCTTCTGCCGGCAGGGTATACTATGGCTACACCTTC. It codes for CASAGRVYYGYTF.

CDR3 coding DNA: TGTGCCAGCAGCGTAGAAACAGGCTGGGATTCACCCCTCCACTTT. Its translation: CASSVETGWDSPLHF. The genes are TRBV9 and TRBJ1-6; perhaps TRBD1 as D (5 bases). Looked up from germline, CDR1 is SGDLS and CDR2 is YYNGEE. The CDR3 is made up of 15 amino acids. V lost 0 bases and J 8 bases, leaving 12 bases between the germline ends. The full variable domain, in which reference TRBV9 and TRBJ1-6 provide the parts outside the CDR3, is DSGVTQTPKHLITATGQRVTLRCSPRSGDLSVYWYQQSLDQGLQFLIQYYNGEERAKGNILERFSAQQFPDLHSELNLSSLELGDSALYFCASSVETGWDSPLHFGNGTRLTVT.